This T cell receptor (beta chain) derives from a study of lymphopenia after photon versus proton radiotherapy. Whole-study results and caveats: Post-nadir diversity loss with photons came from oligoclonal expansion, particularly CD8+ Temra cells.

Generated by immunoSEQ multiplex PCR, the TCRdb table keeps only in-frame clones and is missing some. The data contain about 20,000 clones, 80% to 90% of them singletons. CDR1 is LNHDA, CDR2 SQIVND, per germline (reference sequence). Unmatched junction bases numbered 9, after V lost 3 bases and J lost 7 bases. The CDR3 spans 15 residues. Notes on this clone: Its antigen is as yet unknown.

The origin of this receptor is a woman in her forties or fifties with pancreatic cancer. The sample was peripheral blood, taken from a patient treated with photon-based radiotherapy. The chain has TRBV19 and TRBJ1-5, with 7 positions matching TRBD1. In DNA form, the CDR3 reads TGTGCCAGTAGTATCCAGACAGGGAGGGGGCAGCCCCAGCATTTT. As protein: CASSIQTGRGQPQHF.